The TCR beta chain described here comes from a study of a mutant IDH1 vaccine in newly diagnosed glioma. The assay was immunoSEQ multiplex PCR, and TCRdb's table has in-frame clones only and misses some. The data show about 33,000 clones, roughly 90% seen once. Of note for this clone: Its cognate antigen is unknown.

Trimming stripped 4 bases from V and 2 bases from J, with 12 bases between. CDR1 and CDR2 (germline): SNHLY, FYNNEI. This CDR3 is 14 amino acids long. The time point was: week 23, last vaccination. Mutant IDH1 20-mer peptide, at 300 ug, made up each vaccine dose, with topical imiquimod. This sequence originates from a middle-aged man with glioma. V and J are TRBV2 and TRBJ2-7; a weak D match, TRBD1 (5 bases). The input for sequencing was PBMCs, taken from a glioma patient whose treatment included an IDH1 peptide vaccine. CDR3 coding DNA: TGTGCCAGCAGTGTGGCGGACATTACCTACGAGCAGTACTTC. Translating gives CASSVADITYEQYF.